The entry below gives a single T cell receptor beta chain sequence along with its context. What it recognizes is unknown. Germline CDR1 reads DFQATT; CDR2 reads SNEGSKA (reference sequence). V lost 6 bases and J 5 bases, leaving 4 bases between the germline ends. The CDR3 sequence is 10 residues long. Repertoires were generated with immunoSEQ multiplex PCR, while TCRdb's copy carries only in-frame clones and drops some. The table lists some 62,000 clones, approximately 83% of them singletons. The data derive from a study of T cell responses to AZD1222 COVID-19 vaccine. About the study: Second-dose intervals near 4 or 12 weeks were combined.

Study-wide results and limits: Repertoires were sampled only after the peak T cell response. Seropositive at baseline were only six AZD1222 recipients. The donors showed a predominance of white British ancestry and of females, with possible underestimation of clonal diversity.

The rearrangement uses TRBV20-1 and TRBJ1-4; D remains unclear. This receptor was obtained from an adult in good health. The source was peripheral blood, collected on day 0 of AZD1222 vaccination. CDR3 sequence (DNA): TGCAGTGCAAGGAATGAAAAACTGTTTTTT. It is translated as CSARNEKLFF.